This note documents a single TCR beta chain sequence. The antigen remains undetermined. Repertoires were generated with immunoSEQ multiplex PCR, while TCRdb's copy carries only in-frame clones and drops some. Of millions of clones listed, roughly 95% are singletons. The germline V gene encodes CDR1 SGHVS and CDR2 FNYEAQ. The CDR3 consists of 18 residues. V trimming: 2 bases; J trimming: 0 bases; junction bases outside the gene matches: 10. Naive CD8 cells, CD45RO-negative and positively selected for CCR7, excluded terminally differentiated effector memory CD45RA+ cells. Only Caucasian adults living in Nashville, Tennessee served as donors. The source of the sample is a study of shared clonotypes between healthy human individuals. Across the whole study: For every donor, three CD4 naive, three CD4 memory, two CD8 naive and one CD8 memory plates were used.

Study-level findings and limits: Rarefaction revealed incomplete sorted-subset sequencing despite large depth. Blood was the sole source, and tissue repertoires probably differ.

The sequenced sample was naive CD8+ T cells sorted from blood. The chain carries TRBV7-6 and TRBJ1-3; 7 bases fit TRBD1. The receptor comes from a man aged 18 to 29 in good health. The CDR3 loop reads CASSLTSPGTDSGNTIYF. DNA of the CDR3: TGTGCCAGCAGCTTAACTTCCCCCGGGACAGACTCTGGAAACACCATATATTTT.